What follows is one T cell receptor beta chain and its context. Its antigen is unidentified. The data were obtained in a study of lymphopenia after photon versus proton radiotherapy. Study-level results: Proton therapy kept repertoires fairly stable, unlike photons, which gained effector/memory cells. Better survival with proton therapy was suggested as possible, not demonstrated.

This CDR3 comprises 14 residues. The germline CDR1 and CDR2 sequences are MNHEY and SMNVEV (reference sequence). Trimming stripped 3 bases from V and 6 bases from J, with 13 bases between. The table came from immunoSEQ multiplex PCR; TCRdb's copy has only in-frame clones and leaves some out. This table has around 59,000 clones, about 81% appearing once. The receptor was derived from a man in his 60s with pancreatic cancer. The sample in question was peripheral blood, obtained from a patient treated with proton-based radiotherapy. The chain joins TRBV27 to TRBJ2-3, with D perhaps TRBD2 (6 bases). CDR3 amino acids: CASSFPGVGDTQYF. CDR3 bases: TGTGCCAGCAGTTTCCCGGGGGTTGGGGATACGCAGTATTTT.